One sample yielded the 29 T cell receptor beta chains listed below, sequenced in a study of vaccination effects on CD4 cells after COVID-19. The antigens these receptors bind are not known. CD4+ T cell isolation took place after about nine days of culture. Two doses of either BNT162b2 or mRNA-1273 were given to each participant. Libraries were prepared by immunoSEQ multiplex PCR; TCRdb keeps only in-frame clonotypes and omits some of them. The data hold approximately 60,000 clones, with around 84% observed a single time. Sequences were derived from CD4+ T cells from PBMCs cultured without peptide, sampled after COVID-19 vaccination. Receptors were obtained from a human donor who received a COVID-19 vaccine.

The chain carries TRBV3-1 (or the pseudogene TRBV3-2) and TRBJ2-1; 9 bases agree with TRBD2. The CDR3 has 18 amino acids. CDR1 is LGHDT and CDR2 is YNNKEL in the germline V gene (reference sequence). Trimming took 3 bases from V and 6 from J; bases not matched to a gene: 15. In DNA form, the CDR3 reads TGTGCCAGCAGCCACCCCAGCGGGGGGCCGCCCAAAACCAATGAGCAGTTCTTC. This sequence encodes CASSHPSGGPPKTNEQFF.

This clone was observed once. The chain uses TRBV5-6 and TRBJ1-4; 7 bases line up with TRBD1. This CDR3 has 14 residues. Germline CDR1 and CDR2: SGHDT and YYEEEE. Trimming at V came to 7 bases and at J to 5 bases, leaving 8 bases not matched to a gene. The CDR3 DNA reads as TGTGCCAGCCGAAGGACAGGCGAGAATGAAAAACTGTTTTTT. Residues: CASRRTGENEKLFF.

This sequence joins TRBV7-8 and TRBJ1-1, with D unclear. Germline loops: CDR1 SGHVS, CDR2 FQNEAQ. The CDR3 length is 11 residues. Trimming took 6 bases from V and 8 from J, leaving 10 bases between them. The CDR3 spells CASSQLREAFF. CDR3 in DNA: TGTGCCAGCAGTCAATTGCGGGAAGCTTTCTTT.

The CDR3 region has the DNA TGTGCCAGCAGTGGAGGCGACAGGGCTGAGCAGTTCTTC. Translating gives CASSGGDRAEQFF. The chain is built from TRBV2 and TRBJ2-1; 7 nucleotides agree with TRBD1. The CDR3 totals 13 residues. In germline, CDR1 is SNHLY, CDR2 FYNNEI. The junction had 6 bases not matched to a gene; V was cut back by 4 bases and J by 9 bases. Supplemented by reference TRBV2 and TRBJ2-1, the full variable domain reads EPEVTQTPSHQVTQMGQEVILRCVPISNHLYFYWYRQILGQKVEFLVSFYNNEISEKSEIFDDQFSVERPDGSNFTLKIRSTKLEDSAMYFCASSGGDRAEQFFGPGTRLTVL.

The sample holds one count of this clone. The chain couples TRBV19 to TRBJ1-1; D is unresolved. CDR1 and CDR2 (germline): LNHDA, SQIVND (reference sequence). The CDR3 has 16 amino acids. With 5 bases removed from V and 6 bases from J, the gap between germline ends came to 22 bases. The CDR3 loop reads CASSPTGSKVRAEAFF. CDR3 DNA: TGTGCCAGTAGTCCGACGGGGTCGAAGGTCCGTGCTGAAGCTTTCTTT.

The chain employs TRBV24-1 and TRBJ2-3, with a possible D match to TRBD2 (7 bases). Trimming took 3 bases from V and 6 from J, leaving 15 bases between them. CDR3 length: 15 residues. In germline, CDR1 is KGHDR, CDR2 SFDVKD. This CDR3 is CATSDPGPGGDTQYF. The CDR3 coding sequence is TGTGCCACCAGTGATCCTGGCCCGGGGGGCGATACGCAGTATTTT.

J is TRBJ1-5 and V is TRBV19; possible D gene TRBD1, 5 bases. Germline lookup yields CDR1 LNHDA and CDR2 SQIVND (reference sequence). CDR3 size: 18 residues. Trimming cost V 3 bases and J 11 bases, with 29 bases left between them. The CDR3 protein is CASSIAFWGDSRVGAQHF. The CDR3 bases are TGTGCCAGTAGTATCGCTTTTTGGGGGGACTCCCGGGTCGGAGCCCAGCATTTT.

J is TRBJ1-3 and V is TRBV5-1; D is unresolved. Trimming left V 4 bases short and J 7 bases short, with 12 bases between. CDR3 length equals 13 residues. Germline V gene sequence: CDR1 SGHRS, CDR2 YFSETQ. CDR3 in DNA: TGCGCCAGCAGCGAGGGAAGTTGGAACACCATATATTTT. Residues: CASSEGSWNTIYF.

The chain has TRBV19 and TRBJ2-1; D might be TRBD2 (6 bases). This CDR3 comprises 11 residues. V lost 5 bases to trimming and J lost 13 bases, with 12 bases between them. Germline lookup yields CDR1 LNHDA and CDR2 SQIVND (reference sequence). The CDR3 DNA follows: TGTGCCAGTAGTCTTGACGGGAGTCAGTTCTTC. Translation: CASSLDGSQFF. Based on the CDR3 plus reference TRBV19 and TRBJ2-1, the full variable domain is DGGITQSPKYLFRKEGQNVTLSCEQNLNHDAMYWYRQDPGQGLRLIYYSQIVNDFQKGDIAEGYSVSREKKESFPLTVTSAQKNPTAFYLCASSLDGSQFFGPGTRLTVL.

The chain uses TRBV6-5 and TRBJ1-2; 8 bases align to TRBD1. V lost 2 bases and J lost 5; bases outside the gene matches: 7. From germline, CDR1 is MNHEY and CDR2 SVGAGI. This CDR3 spans 15 amino acids. DNA of the CDR3: TGTGCCAGCAGTTACGGTACAGGGGGATCGTATGGCTACACCTTC. Amino acid sequence: CASSYGTGGSYGYTF.

The chain links TRBV24-1 to TRBJ2-2; D gene uncertain. This CDR3 region has 14 residues. Germline CDR1 reads KGHDR; CDR2 reads SFDVKD. V was shortened by 4 bases and J by 5 bases, with 10 bases between the two germline ends. The CDR3 region is CATSEGRRTGELFF. The CDR3 nucleotides are TGTGCCACCAGTGAAGGCCGTCGTACCGGGGAGCTGTTTTTT.

The chain joins TRBV7-3 to TRBJ1-5, with D unclear. Germline values: CDR1 SGHTA, CDR2 FQGTGA. The CDR3 is made up of 16 amino acids. The V gene lost 5 bases and the J gene lost 9 bases, with 23 bases spanning the gap. As DNA, the CDR3 is TGTGCCAGCAGCCCCAAGTCAGGAGGGCGCCCCTGGCCCCAGCATTTT. Amino acid sequence: CASSPKSGGRPWPQHF. The variable domain in full, completed from reference TRBV7-3 and TRBJ1-5, reads GAGVSQTPSNKVTEKGKYVELRCDPISGHTALYWYRQSLGQGPEFLIYFQGTGAADDSGLPNDRFFAVRPEGSVSTLKIQRTERGDSAVYLCASSPKSGGRPWPQHFGDGTRLSIL.

This clone is a singleton in its sample. This chain uses TRBV7-9 with TRBJ2-1, with 11 bases identical to TRBD1. CDR3 length equals 18 residues. Germline V lookup: CDR1 SEHNR, CDR2 FQNEAQ (reference sequence). V dropped 1 base and J dropped 9; count of bases not matched to a gene: 14. The CDR3, as DNA: TGTGCCAGCAGCTTAGTCTTAGTTTGGGACAGGGGGTTGCGTGAGCAGTTCTTC. Translation gives CASSLVLVWDRGLREQFF.

Only one count was recorded for this clone. The CDR3 DNA is TGTGCCAGCAGCGCCGGACCCCGGACCTCCTGGGGGGGCTACACCTTC. Residues: CASSAGPRTSWGGYTF. This sequence joins TRBV9 and TRBJ1-2, with D maybe TRBD1 (5 bases). Germline V CDR1 and CDR2: SGDLS, YYNGEE. V was shortened by 3 bases and J by 8 bases, with 23 bases between the two germline ends. The CDR3 extends over 16 amino acids.

CDR3: CASSHQLLAGGPPYNEQFF. For the CDR3, the DNA is TGTGCCAGCAGCCATCAATTACTAGCGGGAGGGCCCCCCTACAATGAGCAGTTCTTC. The genes are TRBV11-3 and TRBJ2-1; 13 bases fit TRBD2. The trim removed 5 bases at V and 2 bases at J, leaving 12 bases unmatched. The CDR3 contains 19 residues. The germline gives CDR1 SGHNT, CDR2 YENEEA.

This rearrangement joins TRBV2 to TRBJ2-5, with a weak D call TRBD1 (5 bases). V lost 4 bases, J lost 4 bases, and 22 bases lay in between. The CDR3 consists of 17 residues. Germline V gene sequence: CDR1 SNHLY, CDR2 FYNNEI. The CDR3 loop reads CASSAALGSPRGETQYF. The DNA for the CDR3 is TGTGCCAGCAGTGCAGCCTTAGGGTCTCCAAGGGGAGAGACCCAGTACTTC.

This chain connects TRBV11-3 to TRBJ1-3; the D gene is possibly TRBD1 (5 bases). Trimming took off 5 bases at V and 0 bases at J, with 8 bases between the two ends. From germline, CDR1 is SGHNT and CDR2 YENEEA. The CDR3 consists of 14 residues. The CDR3 nucleotides are TGTGCCAGCAGCCGAGACAGCTCTGGAAACACCATATATTTT. This gives the protein CASSRDSSGNTIYF. The full variable domain, in which reference TRBV11-3 and TRBJ1-3 provide the parts outside the CDR3, is EAGVVQSPRYKIIEKKQPVAFWCNPISGHNTLYWYLQNLGQGPELLIRYENEEAVDDSQLPKDRFSAERLKGVDSTLKIQPAELGDSAVYLCASSRDSSGNTIYFGEGSWLTVV.

The genes are TRBV2 and TRBJ2-1; TRBD2 agrees at 8 bases. V gave up 4 bases and J gave up 3 bases; unmatched junction bases: 2. Germline CDR1 reads SNHLY; CDR2 reads FYNNEI. The CDR3 loop spans 14 amino acids. The CDR3 region has the DNA TGTGCCAGCAGTGGGAGCGGGGGCTACAATGAGCAGTTCTTC. This translates into CASSGSGGYNEQFF.

V is TRBV7-2 and J is TRBJ2-3, with 11 bases fitting TRBD2. With V trimmed by 3 bases and J by 4 bases, 6 bases remained unmatched. Germline values: CDR1 SGHTA, CDR2 FQGNSA. This CDR3 region has 16 residues. CDR3 loop: CASSFTSGGGSDTQYF. The CDR3 coding sequence is TGTGCCAGCAGCTTCACTAGCGGGGGAGGTTCAGATACGCAGTATTTT.

This clone was seen only once. This chain links TRBV5-4 with TRBJ1-6, with a weak D call TRBD1 (6 bases). There are 19 residues in the CDR3. CDR1 is SGHNT and CDR2 is YYREEE in the germline V gene (reference sequence). Trimming left V 1 base short and J 0 bases short, with 17 bases between. CDR3 DNA: TGTGCCAGCAGCTTGAGGTCCGGACAGAAAAGCTCCTATAATTCACCCCTCCACTTT. Protein sequence: CASSLRSGQKSSYNSPLHF.

This rearrangement joins TRBV4-2 to TRBJ2-7, with no clear D. Germline loops: CDR1 LGHNA, CDR2 YNFKEQ. The CDR3 is 14 residues long. The ends were cut back, 0 bases at V and 3 bases at J, with 9 bases in the middle. CDR3 nucleotides: TGTGCCAGCAGCCAAGACACCAGAGACTACGAGCAGTACTTC. Encoded protein: CASSQDTRDYEQYF.

The chain carries TRBV11-3 and TRBJ2-2, with D uncertain. The CDR3 consists of 14 residues. Germline CDR1 is SGHNT and CDR2 is YENEEA. V was clipped by 5 bases and J by 0 bases, with 7 bases between them. The CDR3 coding sequence is TGTGCCAGCAGCCCAAGAGCGAACACCGGGGAGCTGTTTTTT. It is translated as CASSPRANTGELFF.

V is TRBV5-1 and J is TRBJ2-7; 9 bases match TRBD2. CDR1 is SGHRS and CDR2 is YFSETQ in the germline V gene. The CDR3 totals 15 residues. J gave up 2 bases and V 4 bases, and 7 bases lay outside the gene matches. CDR3 sequence: CASSAPGLATYEQYF. CDR3 bases: TGCGCCAGCAGCGCCCCTGGACTAGCGACCTACGAGCAGTACTTC.

The J gene is TRBJ1-5, the V gene TRBV28; TRBD1 aligns across 9 bases. CDR3 length: 14 residues. J lost 7 bases, V lost 10 bases, and 11 bases had no gene match. From germline, CDR1 is MDHEN and CDR2 SYDVKM. The chain's CDR3 is CAIAPGQGQQPQHF. The CDR3, as DNA: TGTGCCATCGCACCGGGACAGGGTCAACAGCCCCAGCATTTT. Combining the CDR3 with reference TRBV28 and TRBJ1-5 gives the whole variable domain DVKVTQSSRYLVKRTGEKVFLECVQDMDHENMFWYRQDPGLGLRLIYFSYDVKMKEKGDIPEGYSVSREKKERFSLILESASTNQTSMYLCAIAPGQGQQPQHFGDGTRLSIL.

The CDR3 spells CASSQDSKGTYEQYF. CDR3 DNA: TGCGCCAGCAGCCAAGATTCGAAAGGGACCTACGAGCAGTACTTC. This chain connects TRBV4-1 to TRBJ2-7; D not resolved. Per germline, CDR1 MGHRA and CDR2 YSYEKL. The CDR3 length is 15 residues. The V gene lost 0 bases and the J gene lost 2 bases, with 11 bases spanning the gap.

The rearrangement joins TRBV25-1 to TRBJ2-7; 16 bases match TRBD2. From germline, CDR1 is MGHDK and CDR2 SYGVNS. The CDR3 is 17 residues long. Trimming removed 2 bases from V and 0 bases from J; junction bases left unmatched: 1. CDR3 amino acids: CASSEGTSGRASYEQYF. The CDR3 nucleotides are TGTGCCAGCAGTGAAGGGACTAGCGGGAGGGCCTCCTACGAGCAGTACTTC.

The chain is built from TRBV10-3 and TRBJ1-5, with D perhaps matching TRBD1 (6 bases). The V end was cut by 11 bases, the J end by 2 bases, with 16 bases between. This CDR3 is 14 amino acids long. The germline CDR1 and CDR2 sequences are ENHRY and SYGVKD. The CDR3 DNA is TGTGCCTCCTCGGGAGAGGGGGGCAATCAGCCCCAGCATTTT. It codes for CASSGEGGNQPQHF.

V gene TRBV28 combines with J gene TRBJ1-5; a possible D gene is TRBD1 (6 bases). V shed 5 bases and J shed 10 bases, with 15 bases lying between them. The germline CDR1 and CDR2 sequences are MDHEN and SYDVKM. The CDR3 has 13 residues. The CDR3 DNA follows: TGTGCCAGCAGTCAGGGGATGGCATTCCCCCAGCATTTT. Translating it yields CASSQGMAFPQHF. The complete variable domain, with remaining parts taken from reference TRBV28 and TRBJ1-5, reads DVKVTQSSRYLVKRTGEKVFLECVQDMDHENMFWYRQDPGLGLRLIYFSYDVKMKEKGDIPEGYSVSREKKERFSLILESASTNQTSMYLCASSQGMAFPQHFGDGTRLSIL.

This chain uses TRBV30 with TRBJ2-1, with a possible D match to TRBD2 (6 bases). This CDR3 has 14 amino acids. V lost 0 bases and J 9 bases, leaving 15 bases between the germline ends. Germline assignment: CDR1 GTSNPN and CDR2 SVGIG (reference sequence). The CDR3 protein is CAWSVEIGGSEQFF. The CDR3 region has the DNA TGTGCCTGGAGTGTAGAAATTGGGGGGAGTGAGCAGTTCTTC. The complete variable domain, with remaining parts taken from reference TRBV30 and TRBJ2-1, reads SQTIHQWPATLVQPVGSPLSLECTVEGTSNPNLYWYRQAAGRGLQLLFYSVGIGQISSEVPQNLSASRPQDRQFILSSKKLLLSDSGFYLCAWSVEIGGSEQFFGPGTRLTVL.